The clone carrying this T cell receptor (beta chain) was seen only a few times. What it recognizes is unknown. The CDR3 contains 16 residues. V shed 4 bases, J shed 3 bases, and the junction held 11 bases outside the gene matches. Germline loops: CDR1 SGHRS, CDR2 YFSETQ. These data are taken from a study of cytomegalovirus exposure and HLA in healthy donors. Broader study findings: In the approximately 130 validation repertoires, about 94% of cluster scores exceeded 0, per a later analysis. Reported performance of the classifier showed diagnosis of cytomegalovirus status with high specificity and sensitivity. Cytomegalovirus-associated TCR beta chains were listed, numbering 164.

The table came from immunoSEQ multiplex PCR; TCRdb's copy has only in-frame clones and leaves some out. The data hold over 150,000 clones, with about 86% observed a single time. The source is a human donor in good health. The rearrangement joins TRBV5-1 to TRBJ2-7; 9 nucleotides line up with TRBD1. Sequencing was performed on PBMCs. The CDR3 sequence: CASSPGQGFDYYEQYF. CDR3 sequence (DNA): TGCGCCAGCAGCCCAGGACAGGGGTTCGACTACTACGAGCAGTACTTC.